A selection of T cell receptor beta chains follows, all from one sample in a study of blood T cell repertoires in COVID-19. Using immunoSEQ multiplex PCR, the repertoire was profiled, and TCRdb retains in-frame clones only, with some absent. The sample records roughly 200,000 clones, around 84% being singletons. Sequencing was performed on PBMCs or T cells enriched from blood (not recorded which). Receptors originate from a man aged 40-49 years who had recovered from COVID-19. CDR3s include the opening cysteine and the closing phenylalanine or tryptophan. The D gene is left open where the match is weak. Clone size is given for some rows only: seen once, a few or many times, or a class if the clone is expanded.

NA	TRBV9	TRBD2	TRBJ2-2	TGTGCCAGCAGCGGGACCCCGCTTAGGGAGCGGGAGTCGGGCACCGGGGAGCTGTTTTTT	CASSGTPLRERESGTGELFF
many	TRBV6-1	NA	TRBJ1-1	TGTGCCAGCAGTGAAACCGACTCAGGGGCGGCTGAAGCTTTCTTT	CASSETDSGAAEAFF
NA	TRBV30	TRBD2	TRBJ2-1	TGTGCCTTTGTAGCGGGAGAGAGGGGAAATGAGCAGTTCTTC	CAFVAGERGNEQFF
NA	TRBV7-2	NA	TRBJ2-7	TGTGCCAGCAGCTTAGCACAGGGCCTAACCTACGAGCAGTACTTC	CASSLAQGLTYEQYF
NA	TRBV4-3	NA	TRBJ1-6	TGCGCCAGCAGCCAAGACTTTAGCTCCTATAATTCACCCCTCCACTTT	CASSQDFSSYNSPLHF
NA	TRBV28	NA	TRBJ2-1	TGTGCCAGCAGTTTAGGGGGGAGCCCTAAGAATGAGCAGTTCTTC	CASSLGGSPKNEQFF
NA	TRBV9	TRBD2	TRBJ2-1	TGTGCCAGCAGCGAGGGACTAGCGGCTAACTCCTACAATGAGCAGTTCTTC	CASSEGLAANSYNEQFF
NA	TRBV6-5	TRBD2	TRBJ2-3	TGTGCCAGCAGTTACTTGCGGGAGAGCACAGATACGCAGTATTTT	CASSYLRESTDTQYF
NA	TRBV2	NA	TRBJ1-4	TGTGCCAGCACCTGGGGGCGGACAGATGAAAAACTGTTTTTT	CASTWGRTDEKLFF
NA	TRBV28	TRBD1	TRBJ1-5	TGTGCCAGCAGTTCCCTGGACAGGGGGCACCGCAATCAGCCCCAGCATTTT	CASSSLDRGHRNQPQHF
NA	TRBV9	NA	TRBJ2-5	TGTGCCAGCAGCGTGTACGGGAGTGGGGAGACCCAGTACTTC	CASSVYGSGETQYF
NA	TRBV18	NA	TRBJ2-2	TGTGCCAGCTCACCACAGAAGGCGAGGGCGAACACCGGGGAGCTGTTTTTT	CASSPQKARANTGELFF
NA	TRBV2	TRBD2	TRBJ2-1	TGTGCCAGCAGTTATCGGACTAGCGGGACGGCCTACAATGAGCAGTTCTTC	CASSYRTSGTAYNEQFF
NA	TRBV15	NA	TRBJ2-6	TGTGCCACCAGCAGTACGCGCTCTGGGGCCAACGTCCTGACTTTC	CATSSTRSGANVLTF
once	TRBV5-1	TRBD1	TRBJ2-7	TGCGCCAGCAGCATACCGGACAGGAGAGACGAGCAGTACTTC	CASSIPDRRDEQYF